The source of this T cell receptor beta chain is a study of technical replicates of blood from a handful of donors. From germline, CDR1 is MNHNS and CDR2 SASEGT. V was trimmed by 2 bases and J by 3 bases, leaving 13 bases between them. The CDR3 sequence is 16 residues long. Sequencing was performed with immunoSEQ multiplex PCR; in TCRdb, only in-frame clones are kept and a portion is missing. The data contain about 50,000 clones, roughly 96% of them singletons. The sequence derives from a human donor in good health. Some clones in this sample may be carry-over from other donors' samples. This sequence joins TRBV6-1 and TRBJ2-2; maybe TRBD1 (6 bases). The sequenced sample was PBMCs. Here the CDR3 DNA reads TGTGCCAGCAGTGAAAGGCCAGGGGACCACACCGGGGAGCTGTTTTTT. This translates into CASSERPGDHTGELFF.